These 22 T cell receptor beta chains were sequenced from one sample in a study of shared clonotypes between healthy human individuals. Produced via immunoSEQ multiplex PCR; TCRdb's table is partial and in-frame only. The repertoire holds approximately 1.5 million clones, with 98% as singletons. Material for sequencing was naive CD4+ T cells sorted from blood. Sample subset: CD45RA+ positively selected. The receptors derive from a man aged 30-40 years in good health.

This chain connects TRBV2 to TRBJ2-3, with 14 bases fitting TRBD2. The CDR3 spans 16 residues. The germline CDR1 and CDR2 sequences are SNHLY and FYNNEI. Losses at the gene ends were 6 bases for V and 4 bases for J; bases not matched to a gene: 6. In DNA, the CDR3 is TGTGCCAGCAGCGGGATGGGACTAGCGGGAGCAGATACGCAGTATTTT. It translates to CASSGMGLAGADTQYF.

With regard to this clone: An end of the junction differs from the germline gene, which may be a read error. V and J are TRBV5-1 and TRBJ2-1; possible D gene TRBD2, 5 bases. The CDR3 length is 12 residues. The germline V gene encodes CDR1 SGHRS and CDR2 YFSETQ. The CDR3 nucleotides read TGCGCCAGCAGCCAGGACTCCCCGCCTGTGATCTTC. Residues: CASSQDSPPVIF.

This sequence joins TRBV27 and TRBJ2-2; 11 bases align to TRBD2. The CDR3 loop spans 16 amino acids. Looked up from germline, CDR1 is MNHEY and CDR2 is SMNVEV (reference sequence). Losses at the gene ends were 7 bases for V and 3 bases for J; bases not matched to a gene: 7. The CDR3 loop reads CASTRLAGRHTGELFF. DNA for the CDR3: TGTGCCAGCACCCGACTAGCGGGACGGCACACCGGGGAGCTGTTTTTT.

This clone was seen once. The V call is TRBV9, the J call TRBJ1-3, with D possibly being TRBD1 (5 bases). The germline V gene encodes CDR1 SGDLS and CDR2 YYNGEE. The CDR3 is 18 amino acids. The V end lost 4 bases, the J end lost 1 base, and 21 bases lay between the germline ends. CDR3 sequence (DNA): TGTGCCAGCAGCTCGTACGGTTGGCAGGGCGGGTCTGGAAACACCATATATTTT. Encoded protein: CASSSYGWQGGSGNTIYF.

This chain links TRBV7-9 with TRBJ2-7; possible D gene TRBD2, 5 bases. V dropped 5 bases and J dropped 3 bases, with 14 bases sitting between them. The CDR3 runs 14 residues. CDR1 and CDR2 (germline): SEHNR, FQNEAQ (reference sequence). CDR3 bases: TGTGCCAGCAGCGGAGGTACAACCTTCTACGAGCAGTACTTC. This gives the protein CASSGGTTFYEQYF.

This clone came up once. The genes are TRBV10-1 and TRBJ2-3, with D unclear. CDR3 length: 12 residues. Trimming took off 0 bases at V and 11 bases at J, with 9 bases between the two ends. The germline gives CDR1 WNHNN, CDR2 SYGVQD (reference sequence). CDR3 sequence (DNA): TGCGCCAGCAGTGAGTCCGGCCCTCAGCAGTATTTT. Amino acids: CASSESGPQQYF.

The gene calls are TRBV5-4 and TRBJ1-1; a possible D gene is TRBD1 (6 bases). V dropped 4 bases and J dropped 1 base, with 17 bases sitting between them. The CDR3 is made up of 16 amino acids. CDR1 is SGHNT, CDR2 YYREEE, per germline (reference sequence). The CDR3 spells CASSPEGVRGNTEAFF. CDR3 in DNA: TGTGCCAGCAGCCCGGAAGGAGTCAGGGGGAACACTGAAGCTTTCTTT.

The rearrangement links TRBV7-2 to TRBJ1-1, with D hard to call. This CDR3 has 14 residues. V was trimmed by 5 bases and J by 0 bases, leaving 10 bases between them. Germline assignment: CDR1 SGHTA and CDR2 FQGNSA. The DNA for the CDR3 is TGTGCCAGCAGCGCTCGTATAATGAACACTGAAGCTTTCTTT. Translated: CASSARIMNTEAFF.

This chain links TRBV10-1 with TRBJ2-3, with D hard to call. V was shortened by 5 bases and J by 2 bases, with 8 bases between the two germline ends. This CDR3 has 13 residues. CDR1 is WNHNN and CDR2 is SYGVQD in the germline V gene (reference sequence). The CDR3 sequence is CASSSSNTDTQYF. CDR3 bases: TGCGCCAGCAGTAGTAGCAACACAGATACGCAGTATTTT.

This chain connects TRBV29-1 to TRBJ2-1; 11 nucleotides align to TRBD2. CDR1 and CDR2 from the germline V gene are SQVTM and ANQGSEA. The CDR3 sequence is 13 residues long. Losses at the gene ends were 8 bases for V and 10 bases for J; bases not matched to a gene: 10. The CDR3 DNA reads TGCAGCTCAGGACTAGCGGGTACGGGGGAGCAGTTCTTC. Encoded protein: CSSGLAGTGEQFF.

This chain joins TRBV5-6 and TRBJ2-7; D remains ambiguous. The ends were cut back, 2 bases at V and 6 bases at J, with 3 bases in the middle. CDR1 is SGHDT, CDR2 YYEEEE, per germline. The CDR3 loop spans 10 amino acids. The CDR3 DNA reads TGTGCCAGCAGCTTTAGCGAGCAGTACTTC. Amino acids: CASSFSEQYF.

The rearrangement links TRBV30 to TRBJ2-3; a weak D match, TRBD1 (6 bases). V lost 5 bases and J lost 0, with 6 bases in between. CDR1 and CDR2 (germline): GTSNPN, SVGIG (reference sequence). This CDR3 comprises 12 residues. The CDR3 reads CAWGQSTDTQYF. The DNA for the CDR3 is TGTGCCTGGGGACAGAGCACAGATACGCAGTATTTT.

The rearrangement links TRBV7-9 to TRBJ1-3; no definite D call. V lost 3 bases and J lost 0, with 12 bases in between. CDR1 is SEHNR, CDR2 FQNEAQ, per germline (reference sequence). The CDR3 length is 16 residues. The DNA of the CDR3 is TGTGCCAGCAGCTTTAACGACGTTACCTCTGGAAACACCATATATTTT. Translating gives CASSFNDVTSGNTIYF.

The chain carries TRBV5-5 and TRBJ1-1; perhaps TRBD1 as D (5 bases). Trimming took 2 bases from V and 5 from J, leaving 16 bases between them. Per the germline V gene, CDR1 is SGHKS and CDR2 is YYEKEE (reference sequence). The CDR3 has 15 amino acids. CDR3 nucleotides: TGTGCCAGCAGCTTAAACCCGGCAGGGAGTACTGAAGCTTTCTTT. It is translated as CASSLNPAGSTEAFF.

This chain connects TRBV19 to TRBJ2-7; 8 nucleotides match TRBD2. The germline CDR1 and CDR2 sequences are LNHDA and SQIVND (reference sequence). The CDR3 runs to 15 residues. V was clipped by 3 bases and J by 2 bases; unmatched bases: 6. CDR3 DNA: TGTGCCAGTAGTATGGTAGCGGGGTCGCCCTACGAGCAGTACTTC. Amino acids: CASSMVAGSPYEQYF.

The V call is TRBV5-1, the J call TRBJ2-1; D is possibly TRBD2 (5 bases). The CDR3 spans 13 residues. Deletions cut 5 bases from V and 5 bases from J, with 11 bases between. Looked up from germline, CDR1 is SGHRS and CDR2 is YFSETQ. CDR3 DNA sequence: TGCGCCAGCAGGACGGGAACGAACAATGAGCAGTTCTTC. Residues: CASRTGTNNEQFF.

The V gene is TRBV28, the J gene TRBJ2-1, with TRBD2 identical over 9 bases. The CDR3 length is 16 residues. The germline CDR1 and CDR2 sequences are MDHEN and SYDVKM. The V and J ends lost 3 bases and 3 bases, in that order; junction bases with no gene match: 6. The CDR3 sequence is CASSFGTSGHYNEQFF. Here the CDR3 DNA reads TGTGCCAGCAGTTTCGGAACTAGCGGGCACTACAATGAGCAGTTCTTC.

This clone was counted once. V is TRBV9 and J is TRBJ2-2; D gene ambiguous. Germline values: CDR1 SGDLS, CDR2 YYNGEE. V shed 0 bases and J shed 1 base, with 10 bases lying between them. The CDR3 consists of 16 residues. This CDR3 reads CASSVVDLRNTGELFF. The CDR3 DNA follows: TGTGCCAGCAGCGTAGTGGACCTGAGGAACACCGGGGAGCTGTTTTTT. Supplemented by reference TRBV9 and TRBJ2-2, the full variable domain reads DSGVTQTPKHLITATGQRVTLRCSPRSGDLSVYWYQQSLDQGLQFLIQYYNGEERAKGNILERFSAQQFPDLHSELNLSSLELGDSALYFCASSVVDLRNTGELFFGEGSRLTVL.

The gene calls are TRBV5-4 and TRBJ2-7; 8 bases align to TRBD2. The V gene's germline CDR1 is SGHNT and CDR2 YYREEE (reference sequence). This CDR3 has 16 amino acids. The ends lost 2 bases at V and 2 bases at J; junction bases unmatched: 9. CDR3 bases: TGTGCCAGCAGCTTACTGAGCGGGAGTGGGACCTACGAGCAGTACTTC. It specifies CASSLLSGSGTYEQYF.

The chain couples TRBV5-8 to TRBJ2-7, with TRBD1 matching 9 bases. The V and J ends lost 4 bases and 2 bases, in that order; junction bases with no gene match: 4. Germline-derived CDR1 and CDR2 are SGHTS and YDEGEE. CDR3 size: 14 residues. The CDR3: CASSPRTGAYEQYF. The CDR3 DNA sequence: TGTGCCAGCAGCCCGCGGACAGGGGCCTACGAGCAGTACTTC. The variable domain in full, with the rest retrieved from reference TRBV5-8 and TRBJ2-7, is EAGVTQSPTHLIKTRGQQATLRCSPISGHTSVYWYQQALGLGLQFLLWYDEGEERNRGNFPPRFSGRQFPNYSSELNVNALELEDSALYLCASSPRTGAYEQYFGPGTRLTVT.

The V gene is TRBV15, the J gene TRBJ1-5; 9 bases match TRBD1. The junction had 3 bases not matched to a gene; V was cut back by 0 bases and J by 6 bases. Germline V gene lookup returns CDR1 LNHNV and CDR2 YYDKDF (reference sequence). The CDR3 is made up of 15 amino acids. The CDR3 is CATSRDNRGLQPQHF. CDR3 bases: TGTGCCACCAGCAGAGATAACAGGGGGCTTCAGCCCCAGCATTTT.

The count of this clone is one. This chain joins TRBV7-2 and TRBJ2-3; weak D call: TRBD1 (5 bases). This CDR3 comprises 15 residues. V gave up 0 bases and J gave up 4 bases, with 11 bases separating them. Per the germline V gene, CDR1 is SGHTA and CDR2 is FQGNSA. CDR3 DNA: TGTGCCAGCAGCTTAGCGTTTAGGGGCGCAGATACGCAGTATTTT. Translation: CASSLAFRGADTQYF.